This T cell receptor (beta chain) appears in the sequencing data of a study of T cells in Graves' hyperthyroidism and ophthalmopathy. There were TCR beta CDR3 regions amplified from RNA transcripts. The TCR CDR3 first-round RT-PCR relied on the HTBI primer set. TCRdb re-derived calls from the multiplex PCR reads in MiXCR, one entry per CDR3 protein. The data contain fewer than 900,000 distinct CDR3 sequences, 18% of them singletons. CDR3 length: 16 residues. The V gene's germline CDR1 is SGHAT and CDR2 FQNNGV. V was cut by 2 bases and J by 3 bases, with 11 bases left in between. Patients with uncontrolled infections, other autoimmune diseases, pregnancy or lactation were excluded.

The sample consisted of blood. V is TRBV11-2 and J is TRBJ1-6, with a possible D match to TRBD1 (6 bases). The sequence derives from a woman between 45 and 65 years old with Graves' hyperthyroidism that later progressed to Graves' ophthalmopathy. The CDR3 sequence is CASSLSRGGYNSPLHF. For the CDR3, the DNA is TGTGCCAGCAGCTTATCCAGGGGAGGCTATAATTCACCCCTCCACTTT.